This TCR beta chain appears in the sequencing data of a study of blood T cell repertoires in COVID-19. As for the study in general: Material from acute and convalescent COVID-19 was sourced from the United States, Italy and Spain.

This clone was seen more than once but under ten times. Sequencing was performed with immunoSEQ multiplex PCR; in TCRdb, only in-frame clones are kept and a portion is missing. The table lists roughly 150,000 clones, around 82% of them singletons. Per germline, CDR1 LNHDA and CDR2 SQIVND (reference sequence). The CDR3 totals 15 residues. Between the trimmed V and J ends, which lost 6 bases and 3 bases, there was a span of 15 bases. This receptor was obtained from a woman of 80 years or more with active or convalescent COVID-19. The genes are TRBV19 and TRBJ2-1; perhaps TRBD1 as D (6 bases). Sequencing was carried out using peripheral blood. The chain's CDR3 is CASRGTRSLYNEQFF. The CDR3 DNA follows: TGTGCCAGTAGGGGGACAAGAAGCCTCTACAATGAGCAGTTCTTC.